These 8 T cell receptor beta chains originate from one sample sequenced in a study of shared clonotypes between healthy human individuals. Clones were sequenced by immunoSEQ multiplex PCR, and TCRdb holds only the in-frame ones, with some missing. Altogether more than 1 million clones are present, 78% being singletons, with the ten largest covering approximately 0.5%. The sample taken for sequencing was memory CD4+ T cells from PBMCs. Subset here: CD45RA-negative fraction. All receptors derive from a man younger than 35 in good health. Some clones in this sample may be carry-over from other donors' samples.

Comments on this clone: Distinct nucleotide sequences in the sample also encode this CDR3. The chain has TRBV11-1 and TRBJ2-5, with unresolved D. This CDR3 is built from 13 residues. The V end lost 5 bases, the J end lost 5 bases, and 12 bases lay between the germline ends. The germline V gene has CDR1 SGHAT and CDR2 FQDESV (reference sequence). The CDR3 region is CASSKGSSETQYF. DNA of the CDR3: TGTGCCAGCAGCAAGGGTAGCTCCGAGACCCAGTACTTC.

This clone was seen a handful of times. The V and J genes are TRBV2 and TRBJ1-1; D might be TRBD1 (5 bases). Trimming removed 10 bases from V and 4 bases from J, with 13 bases in between. This CDR3 contains 12 residues. CDR1 and CDR2 (germline): SNHLY, FYNNEI. CDR3 nucleotides: TGTGCCACCCGGGGCGGCGGCACTGAAGCTTTCTTT. It is translated as CATRGGGTEAFF.

Ten or more counts support this clone. The genes are TRBV2 and TRBJ1-2, with a tentative D call TRBD1 (6 bases). The length of the CDR3 is 13 residues. Germline V lookup: CDR1 SNHLY, CDR2 FYNNEI. V lost 5 bases and J 1 base, leaving 8 bases between the germline ends. CDR3 coding DNA: TGTGCCAGCAGTCCGGGACATAACTATGGCTACACCTTC. It encodes CASSPGHNYGYTF.

The J gene is TRBJ2-7, the V gene TRBV18; 8 nucleotides align to TRBD1. Trimming removed 4 bases from V and 5 bases from J; junction bases left unmatched: 1. Per germline, CDR1 KGHSH and CDR2 LQKENI. This CDR3 is built from 12 residues. CDR3 in DNA: TGTGCCAGCTCACAGACAGGGGACGAGCAGTACTTC. Amino acid sequence: CASSQTGDEQYF.

The chain links TRBV4-1 to TRBJ1-1, with TRBD1 as a possible D gene (6 bases). Germline V CDR1 and CDR2: MGHRA, YSYEKL. V gave up 0 bases and J gave up 4 bases, with 12 bases separating them. This CDR3 has 15 amino acids. The chain's CDR3 is CASSQDPRRGTEAFF. CDR3 coding DNA: TGCGCCAGCAGCCAAGACCCACGCAGGGGCACTGAAGCTTTCTTT.

The chain couples TRBV5-4 to TRBJ2-3, with TRBD2 as a possible D gene (5 bases). The V gene's germline CDR1 is SGHNT and CDR2 YYREEE (reference sequence). V was shortened by 5 bases and J by 3 bases, with 16 bases between the two germline ends. The CDR3 is 15 residues long. CDR3 in amino acids: CASSLPGRGTDTQYF. The CDR3, as DNA: TGTGCCAGCAGTTTGCCGGGCCGAGGGACAGATACGCAGTATTTT.

The chain combines TRBV7-2 with TRBJ2-5; 9 positions match TRBD1. CDR3 size: 17 residues. The V gene's germline CDR1 is SGHTA and CDR2 FQGNSA. Trimming removed 6 bases from V and 5 bases from J; junction bases left unmatched: 16. The CDR3 sequence is CASRAGTGFGESETQYF. CDR3 nucleotide sequence: TGTGCCAGCAGAGCCGGGACAGGGTTCGGGGAATCGGAGACCCAGTACTTC. The complete variable domain, with remaining parts taken from reference TRBV7-2 and TRBJ2-5, reads GAGVSQSPSNKVTEKGKDVELRCDPISGHTALYWYRQSLGQGLEFLIYFQGNSAPDKSGLPSDRFSAERTGGSVSTLTIQRTQQEDSAVYLCASRAGTGFGESETQYFGPGTRLLVL.

This clone was detected a few times. The chain carries TRBV19 and TRBJ1-1; D ambiguous. The V and J ends lost 4 bases and 7 bases respectively, with 19 bases between them. CDR1 LNHDA and CDR2 SQIVND come from the germline V gene (reference sequence). The CDR3 runs 15 residues. The CDR3 reads CASSSINAPPDEAFF. The CDR3 nucleotides are TGTGCCAGTAGTAGTATAAATGCGCCTCCTGATGAAGCTTTCTTT. Full variable domain (outside the CDR3, taken from reference TRBV19 and TRBJ1-1): DGGITQSPKYLFRKEGQNVTLSCEQNLNHDAMYWYRQDPGQGLRLIYYSQIVNDFQKGDIAEGYSVSREKKESFPLTVTSAQKNPTAFYLCASSSINAPPDEAFFGQGTRLTVV.